This T cell receptor (beta chain) was identified in a study of blood T cell repertoires in COVID-19. Study as a whole: Donors in the United States, Italy and Spain gave samples during acute or convalescent COVID-19. Sources were T cells, B-cell-depleted T cells, or PBMCs; the material itself was cDNA or gDNA.

Original data processing: Amplification from reference gene primers served as the basis for estimated nucleated cell counts. This table comes from immunoSEQ multiplex PCR, and its TCRdb copy is limited to in-frame clones, with some not included. That table is the source of V, J and clone size, and D and trimming were worked out from the DNA. The data contain more than 15,000 clones, about 88% of them seen just once; the ten biggest clones take up 40% to 60%. The CDR3 extends over 15 amino acids. The V gene end was trimmed by 3 bases and the J gene end by 7 bases; junction bases not matched to a gene: 8. CDR1 and CDR2 (germline): MDHEN, SYDVKM.

The genes are TRBV28 and TRBJ2-1, with TRBD2 matching 8 bases. Sample: peripheral blood. This TCR was recovered from a man in his 60s with acute or convalescent COVID-19. The CDR3 DNA reads TGTGCCAGCAGTTTCGCGAGCGGGAGCCGGAATGAGCAGTTCTTC. It is translated as CASSFASGSRNEQFF.